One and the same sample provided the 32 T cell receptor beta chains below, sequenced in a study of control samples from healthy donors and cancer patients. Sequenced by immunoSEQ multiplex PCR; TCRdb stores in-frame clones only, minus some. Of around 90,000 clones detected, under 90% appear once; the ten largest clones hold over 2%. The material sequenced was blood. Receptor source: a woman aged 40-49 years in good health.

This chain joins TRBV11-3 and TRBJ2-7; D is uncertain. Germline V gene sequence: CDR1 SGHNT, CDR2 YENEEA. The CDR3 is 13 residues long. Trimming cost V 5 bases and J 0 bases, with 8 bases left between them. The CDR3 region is CASSLIFSYEQYF. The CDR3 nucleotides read TGTGCCAGCAGCCTCATTTTCTCCTACGAGCAGTACTTC.

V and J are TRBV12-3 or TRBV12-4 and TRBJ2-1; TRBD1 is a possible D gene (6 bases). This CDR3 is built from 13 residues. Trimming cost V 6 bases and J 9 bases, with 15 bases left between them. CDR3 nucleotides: TGTGCCAGCAGACCGCGACAGGCGGCTGAGCAGTTCTTC. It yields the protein CASRPRQAAEQFF.

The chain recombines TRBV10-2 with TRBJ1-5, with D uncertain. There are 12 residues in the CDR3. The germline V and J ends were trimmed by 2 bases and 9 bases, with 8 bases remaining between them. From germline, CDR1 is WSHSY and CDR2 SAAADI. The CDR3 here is CASSEVSGPQHF. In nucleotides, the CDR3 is TGCGCCAGCAGTGAGGTCAGTGGGCCCCAGCATTTT.

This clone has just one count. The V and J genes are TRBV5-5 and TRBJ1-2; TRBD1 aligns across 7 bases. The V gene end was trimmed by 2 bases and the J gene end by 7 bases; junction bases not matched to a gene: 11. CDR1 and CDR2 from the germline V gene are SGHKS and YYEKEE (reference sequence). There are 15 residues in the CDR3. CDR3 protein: CASSFGTDGLFGYTF. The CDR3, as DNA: TGTGCCAGCAGCTTCGGGACAGATGGACTATTTGGCTACACCTTC.

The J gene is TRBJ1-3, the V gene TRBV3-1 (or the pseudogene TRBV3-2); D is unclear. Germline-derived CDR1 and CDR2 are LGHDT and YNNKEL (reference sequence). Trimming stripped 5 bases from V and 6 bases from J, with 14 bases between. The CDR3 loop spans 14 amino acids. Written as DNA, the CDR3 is TGTGCCAGCAGCTGGTTGAGACACCTAAACACCATATATTTT. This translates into CASSWLRHLNTIYF.

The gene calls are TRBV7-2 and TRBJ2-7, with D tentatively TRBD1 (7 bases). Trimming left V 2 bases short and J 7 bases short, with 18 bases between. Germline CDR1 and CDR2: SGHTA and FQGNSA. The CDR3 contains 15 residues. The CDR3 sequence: CASSLLVRGVGEQYF. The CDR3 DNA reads TGTGCCAGCAGCTTACTAGTCAGGGGGGTAGGGGAGCAGTACTTC.

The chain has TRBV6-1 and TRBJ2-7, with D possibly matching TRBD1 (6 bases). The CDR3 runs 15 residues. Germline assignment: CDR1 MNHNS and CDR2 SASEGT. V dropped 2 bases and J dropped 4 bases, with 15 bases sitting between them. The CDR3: CASSETGNSGYEQYF. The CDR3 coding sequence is TGTGCCAGCAGTGAAACAGGGAACTCGGGATACGAGCAGTACTTC.

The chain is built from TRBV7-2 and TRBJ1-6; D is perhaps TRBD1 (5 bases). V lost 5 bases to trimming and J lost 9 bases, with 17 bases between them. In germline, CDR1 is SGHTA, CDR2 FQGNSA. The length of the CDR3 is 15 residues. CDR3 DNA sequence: TGTGCCAGCAGCCCGGGACCCTCCTCCGGTTCACCCCTCCACTTT. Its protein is CASSPGPSSGSPLHF.

The CDR3 nucleotides read TGTGCCAGCAGTGGTTGGGGGGCCCATGGCTACACCTTC. Encoded protein: CASSGWGAHGYTF. The V and J genes are TRBV2 and TRBJ1-2; D is perhaps TRBD1 (6 bases). Trimming removed 4 bases from V and 6 bases from J, with 12 bases in between. This CDR3 comprises 13 residues. Per germline, CDR1 SNHLY and CDR2 FYNNEI.

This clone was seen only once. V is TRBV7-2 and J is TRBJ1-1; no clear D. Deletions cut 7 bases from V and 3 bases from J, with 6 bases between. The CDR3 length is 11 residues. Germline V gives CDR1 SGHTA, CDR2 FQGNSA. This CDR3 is CASTAHTEAFF. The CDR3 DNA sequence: TGTGCCAGCACCGCACACACTGAAGCTTTCTTT.

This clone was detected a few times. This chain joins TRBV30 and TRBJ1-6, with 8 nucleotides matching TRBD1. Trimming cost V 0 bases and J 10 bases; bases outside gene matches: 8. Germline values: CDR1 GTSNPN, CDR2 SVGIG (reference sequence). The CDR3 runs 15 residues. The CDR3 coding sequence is TGTGCCTGGAGTGTACTTACAGGGGGTAACTCACCCCTCCACTTT. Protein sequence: CAWSVLTGGNSPLHF. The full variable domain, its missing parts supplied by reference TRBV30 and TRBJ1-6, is SQTIHQWPATLVQPVGSPLSLECTVEGTSNPNLYWYRQAAGRGLQLLFYSVGIGQISSEVPQNLSASRPQDRQFILSSKKLLLSDSGFYLCAWSVLTGGNSPLHFGNGTRLTVT.

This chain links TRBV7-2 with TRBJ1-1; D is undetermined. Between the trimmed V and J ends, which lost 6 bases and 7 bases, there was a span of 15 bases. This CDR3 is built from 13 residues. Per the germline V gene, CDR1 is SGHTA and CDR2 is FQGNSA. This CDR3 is CASRRAGENEAFF. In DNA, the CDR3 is TGTGCCAGCAGACGGGCCGGGGAGAATGAAGCTTTCTTT.

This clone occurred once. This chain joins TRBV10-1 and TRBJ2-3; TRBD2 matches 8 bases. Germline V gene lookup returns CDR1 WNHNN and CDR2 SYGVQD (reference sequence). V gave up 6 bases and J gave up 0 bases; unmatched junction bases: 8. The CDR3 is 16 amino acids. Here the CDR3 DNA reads TGCGCCAGCAGCAATCCCGGGGGGGGTAGCACAGATACGCAGTATTTT. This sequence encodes CASSNPGGGSTDTQYF.

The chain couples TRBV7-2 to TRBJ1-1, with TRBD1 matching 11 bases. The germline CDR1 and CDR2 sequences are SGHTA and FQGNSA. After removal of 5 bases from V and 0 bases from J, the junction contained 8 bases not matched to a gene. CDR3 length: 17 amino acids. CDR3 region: CASSRGGTGGMNTEAFF. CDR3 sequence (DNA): TGTGCCAGCAGCCGTGGAGGGACAGGGGGTATGAACACTGAAGCTTTCTTT.

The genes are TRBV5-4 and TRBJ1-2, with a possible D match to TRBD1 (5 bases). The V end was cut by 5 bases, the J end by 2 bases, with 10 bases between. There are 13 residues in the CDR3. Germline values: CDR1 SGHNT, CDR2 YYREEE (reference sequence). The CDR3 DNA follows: TGTGCCAGCAGTTCGGGGGGGAACTATGGCTACACCTTC. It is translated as CASSSGGNYGYTF.

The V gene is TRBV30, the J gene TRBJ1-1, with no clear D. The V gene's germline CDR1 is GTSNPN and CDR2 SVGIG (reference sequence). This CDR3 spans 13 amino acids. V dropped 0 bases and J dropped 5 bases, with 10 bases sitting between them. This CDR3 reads CAWSVGSLTEAFF. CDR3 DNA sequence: TGTGCCTGGAGTGTAGGCAGTTTAACTGAAGCTTTCTTT. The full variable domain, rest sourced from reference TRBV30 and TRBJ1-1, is SQTIHQWPATLVQPVGSPLSLECTVEGTSNPNLYWYRQAAGRGLQLLFYSVGIGQISSEVPQNLSASRPQDRQFILSSKKLLLSDSGFYLCAWSVGSLTEAFFGQGTRLTVV.

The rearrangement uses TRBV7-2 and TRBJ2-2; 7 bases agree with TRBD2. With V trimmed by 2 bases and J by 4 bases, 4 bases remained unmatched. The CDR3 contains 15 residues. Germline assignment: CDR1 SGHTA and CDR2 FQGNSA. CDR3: CASSLNRGVTGELFF. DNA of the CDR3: TGTGCCAGCAGCTTAAACCGGGGGGTCACCGGGGAGCTGTTTTTT.

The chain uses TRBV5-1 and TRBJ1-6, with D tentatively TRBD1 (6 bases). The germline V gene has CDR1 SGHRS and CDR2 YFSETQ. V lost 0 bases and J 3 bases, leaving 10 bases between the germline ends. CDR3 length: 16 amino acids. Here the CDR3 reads CASSLEGVLYNSPLHF. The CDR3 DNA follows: TGCGCCAGCAGCTTGGAGGGGGTTCTCTATAATTCACCCCTCCACTTT.

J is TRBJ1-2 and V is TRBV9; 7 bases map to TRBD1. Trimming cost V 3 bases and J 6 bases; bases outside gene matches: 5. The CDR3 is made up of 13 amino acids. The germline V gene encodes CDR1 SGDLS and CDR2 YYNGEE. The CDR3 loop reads CASSAGDRDGYTF. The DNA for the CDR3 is TGTGCCAGCAGCGCGGGTGACAGGGATGGCTACACCTTC.

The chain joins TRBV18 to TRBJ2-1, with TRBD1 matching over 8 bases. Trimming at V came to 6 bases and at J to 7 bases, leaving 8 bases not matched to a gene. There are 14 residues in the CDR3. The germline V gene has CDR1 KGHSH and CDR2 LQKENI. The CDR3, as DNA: TGTGCCAGCTCCTTAGGGACAGGAGAAAATGAGCAGTTCTTC. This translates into CASSLGTGENEQFF.

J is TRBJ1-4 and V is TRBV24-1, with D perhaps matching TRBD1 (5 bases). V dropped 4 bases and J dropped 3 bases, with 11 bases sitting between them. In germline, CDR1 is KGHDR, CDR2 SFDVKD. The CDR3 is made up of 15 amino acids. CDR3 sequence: CATSEGGGANEKLFF. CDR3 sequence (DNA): TGTGCCACCAGTGAGGGCGGAGGGGCTAATGAAAAACTGTTTTTT.

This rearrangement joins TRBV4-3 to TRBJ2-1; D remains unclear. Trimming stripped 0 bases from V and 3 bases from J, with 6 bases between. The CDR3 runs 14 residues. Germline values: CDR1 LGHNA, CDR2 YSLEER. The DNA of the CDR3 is TGCGCCAGCAGCCAAGATATAGACTACAATGAGCAGTTCTTC. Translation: CASSQDIDYNEQFF.

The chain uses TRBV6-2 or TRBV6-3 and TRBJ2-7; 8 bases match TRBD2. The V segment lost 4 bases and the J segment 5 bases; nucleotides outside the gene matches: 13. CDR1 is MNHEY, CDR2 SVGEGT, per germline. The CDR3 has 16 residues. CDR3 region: CASSLLYGGAMDEQYF. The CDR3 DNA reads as TGTGCCAGCAGTTTACTATACGGGGGGGCCATGGACGAGCAGTACTTC.

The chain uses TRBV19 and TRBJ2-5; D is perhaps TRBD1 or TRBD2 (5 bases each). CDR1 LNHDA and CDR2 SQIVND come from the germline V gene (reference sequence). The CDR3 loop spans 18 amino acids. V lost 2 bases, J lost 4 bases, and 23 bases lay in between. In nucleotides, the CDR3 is TGTGCCAGTAGTATATGGCAGGGACCCATTTCCCGTCGAGAGACCCAGTACTTC. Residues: CASSIWQGPISRRETQYF.

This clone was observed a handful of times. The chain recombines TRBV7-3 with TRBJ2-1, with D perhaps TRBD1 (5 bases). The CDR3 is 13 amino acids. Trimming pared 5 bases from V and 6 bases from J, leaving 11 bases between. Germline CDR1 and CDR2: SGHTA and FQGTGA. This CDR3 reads CASSVDSFNEQFF. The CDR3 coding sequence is TGTGCCAGCAGCGTAGACAGTTTCAATGAGCAGTTCTTC. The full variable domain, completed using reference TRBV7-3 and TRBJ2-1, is GAGVSQTPSNKVTEKGKYVELRCDPISGHTALYWYRQSLGQGPEFLIYFQGTGAADDSGLPNDRFFAVRPEGSVSTLKIQRTERGDSAVYLCASSVDSFNEQFFGPGTRLTVL.

CDR3 residues: CASSLDVGIQYF. The DNA of the CDR3 is TGTGCCAGCAGCCTGGACGTCGGCATTCAGTACTTC. This rearrangement joins TRBV5-5 to TRBJ2-4; D unclear. The CDR3 consists of 12 residues. The V gene lost 4 bases and the J gene lost 9 bases, with 11 bases spanning the gap. Germline V gene data show CDR1 as SGHKS and CDR2 as YYEKEE (reference sequence).

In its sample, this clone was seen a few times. The CDR3 nucleotides are TGTGCCAGCAGCTCCGGGACCCCGGGAAACACCATATATTTT. Translating gives CASSSGTPGNTIYF. The V call is TRBV2, the J call TRBJ1-3; a possible D gene is TRBD1 (5 bases). The CDR3 totals 14 residues. Germline V CDR1 and CDR2: SNHLY, FYNNEI. V was shortened by 6 bases and J by 4 bases, with 13 bases between the two germline ends. Complete variable domain (other parts from reference TRBV2 and TRBJ1-3): EPEVTQTPSHQVTQMGQEVILRCVPISNHLYFYWYRQILGQKVEFLVSFYNNEISEKSEIFDDQFSVERPDGSNFTLKIRSTKLEDSAMYFCASSSGTPGNTIYFGEGSWLTVV.

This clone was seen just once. The CDR3 region has the DNA TGCGCCAGCAGCTCGGGGGGACGCTCAGGTGATACGCAGTATTTT. Translated, it gives CASSSGGRSGDTQYF. V gene TRBV5-1 combines with J gene TRBJ2-3; 7 bases map to TRBD2. CDR3 length: 15 residues. V was pared by 3 bases and J by 6 bases, with 10 bases of the junction left unmatched. The germline CDR1 and CDR2 sequences are SGHRS and YFSETQ.

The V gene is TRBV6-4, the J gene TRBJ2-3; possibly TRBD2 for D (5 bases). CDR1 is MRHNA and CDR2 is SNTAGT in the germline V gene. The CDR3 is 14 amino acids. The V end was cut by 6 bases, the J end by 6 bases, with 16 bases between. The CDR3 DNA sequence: TGTGCCAGCAGCGAGGGTCCCGAAGCGGATACGCAGTATTTT. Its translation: CASSEGPEADTQYF.

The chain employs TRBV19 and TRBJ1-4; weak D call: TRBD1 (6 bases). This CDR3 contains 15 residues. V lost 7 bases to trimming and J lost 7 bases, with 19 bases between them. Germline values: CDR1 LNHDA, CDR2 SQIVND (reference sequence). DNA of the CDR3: TGTGCCAGTAACCAAACAGGGATTAAGGGTGAAAAACTGTTTTTT. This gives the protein CASNQTGIKGEKLFF. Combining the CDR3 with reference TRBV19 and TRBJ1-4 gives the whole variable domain DGGITQSPKYLFRKEGQNVTLSCEQNLNHDAMYWYRQDPGQGLRLIYYSQIVNDFQKGDIAEGYSVSREKKESFPLTVTSAQKNPTAFYLCASNQTGIKGEKLFFGSGTQLSVL.

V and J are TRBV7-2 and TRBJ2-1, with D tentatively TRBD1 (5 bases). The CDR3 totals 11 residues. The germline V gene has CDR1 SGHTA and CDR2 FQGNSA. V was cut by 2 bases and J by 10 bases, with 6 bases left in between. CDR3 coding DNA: TGTGCCAGCAGCTTACACAGGGAGCAGTTCTTC. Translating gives CASSLHREQFF.

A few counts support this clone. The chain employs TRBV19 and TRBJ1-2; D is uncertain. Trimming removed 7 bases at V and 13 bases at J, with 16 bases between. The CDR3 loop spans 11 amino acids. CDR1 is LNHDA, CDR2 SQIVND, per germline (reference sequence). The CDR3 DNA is TGTGCCAGTACCAACCGAGGACGTGGCACCTTC. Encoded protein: CASTNRGRGTF.